This T cell receptor beta chain was identified during a study of T cell responses to AZD1222 COVID-19 vaccine. Broader study findings: Researchers took repertoire samples only after the peak T cell response had come. Mapped onto spike, vaccine-associated CD4 TCRs spanned it and were dominant at 160-218 and 743-854.

With 4 bases removed from V and 7 bases from J, the gap between germline ends came to 12 bases. This CDR3 has 14 amino acids. Looked up from germline, CDR1 is SGHRS and CDR2 is YFSETQ. This clone was seen only once. The antigen remains unidentified. The method was immunoSEQ multiplex PCR; TCRdb's version includes in-frame clones alone and lacks a portion of them. The sample includes about 270,000 clones, about 94% seen only once; the top ten take about 0.5%. The rearrangement joins TRBV5-1 to TRBJ1-6; D uncertain. Here the sequenced sample was peripheral blood, taken 28 days after the second AZD1222 dose. The sequence was obtained from an adult who received the AZD1222 COVID-19 vaccine. CDR3: CASSPVRENSPLHF. DNA of the CDR3: TGCGCCAGCAGCCCCGTACGGGAGAATTCACCCCTCCACTTT.